These 26 T cell receptor beta chains share one sample of origin, sequenced in a study of neoadjuvant anti-PD-1 for oral cavity cancer (dated by TCRdb to about 2021). The receptor library was made with the immunoSEQ multiplex PCR assay. This is the immuneACCESS table as TCRdb keeps it, with only in-frame sequences that have V and J called. A part of the clones is gone; compared with another copy, unresolved V genes explain less than half, and the rest is unexplained. The sample table shows approximately 83,000 clones, and approximately 80% are seen once. The biggest ten clones account for about 2.9% of the sample. The time point label, read with the paper, signifies: before neoadjuvant nivolumab. The material was PBMCs, obtained before nivolumab (anti-PD-1) treatment. These receptors all come from a person between 40 and 79 years old with oral cavity squamous cell carcinoma.

The chain links TRBV6-5 to TRBJ2-7, with D possibly being TRBD1 or TRBD2 (5 bases each). The CDR3 is made up of 14 amino acids. Between the trimmed V and J ends, which lost 2 bases and 0 bases, there was a span of 8 bases. The germline V gene has CDR1 MNHEY and CDR2 SVGAGI. This chain's CDR3 is CASSYRGISYEQYF. In DNA form, the CDR3 reads TGTGCCAGCAGTTACCGGGGCATCTCCTACGAGCAGTACTTC.

The chain carries TRBV5-8 and TRBJ2-5; no definite D call. Trimming stripped 1 base from V and 0 bases from J, with 10 bases between. The CDR3 length is 15 residues. Germline V gene sequence: CDR1 SGHTS, CDR2 YDEGEE. The CDR3: CASSLWLGYQETQYF. The CDR3 coding sequence is TGTGCCAGCAGCTTGTGGTTGGGCTACCAAGAGACCCAGTACTTC.

The chain couples TRBV21-1 to TRBJ2-2; the D call in the table, TRBD2, was not verified against the DNA. TRBV21-1 is deemed a pseudogene. The CDR3 runs to 15 residues. The CDR3 loop reads CAGVTSGVNTGELFF. The CDR3 DNA sequence: TGTGCCGGGGTGACTAGCGGGGTCAACACCGGGGAGCTGTTTTTT.

The chain joins TRBV5-1 to TRBJ2-7; 8 positions agree with TRBD1. The CDR3 has 15 residues. Germline loops: CDR1 SGHRS, CDR2 YFSETQ. J gave up 3 bases and V 0 bases, and 5 bases lay outside the gene matches. The CDR3 reads CASSLGGTGNYEQYF. The CDR3 bases are TGCGCCAGCAGCTTGGGGGGGACAGGAAACTACGAGCAGTACTTC.

With respect to this clone: Different DNA sequences within this sample yield the same CDR3. The chain is built from TRBV9 and TRBJ1-2, with D unresolved. The length of the CDR3 is 15 residues. V was pared by 0 bases and J by 2 bases, with 11 bases between. CDR1 and CDR2 (germline): SGDLS, YYNGEE. The CDR3 sequence: CASSVATEANYGYTF. As DNA, the CDR3 is TGTGCCAGCAGCGTAGCAACAGAGGCAAACTATGGCTACACCTTC.

V is TRBV18 and J is TRBJ1-1; D not certain. Per germline, CDR1 KGHSH and CDR2 LQKENI. This CDR3 has 16 amino acids. Trimming removed 6 bases at V and 4 bases at J, with 21 bases between. CDR3 sequence: CASSPRSEWLSTEAFF. CDR3 DNA sequence: TGTGCCAGCTCGCCTAGATCAGAGTGGTTGAGCACTGAAGCTTTCTTT. The whole variable domain, filled in from reference TRBV18 and TRBJ1-1, reads NAGVMQNPRHLVRRRGQEARLRCSPMKGHSHVYWYRQLPEEGLKFMVYLQKENIIDESGMPKERFSAEFPKEGPSILRIQQVVRGDSAAYFCASSPRSEWLSTEAFFGQGTRLTVV.

This clone was seen ten or more times. V usage is TRBV4-1 and J usage is TRBJ2-7, with TRBD1 matching 7 bases. Losses at the gene ends were 4 bases for V and 2 bases for J; bases not matched to a gene: 2. CDR3 length: 13 amino acids. Germline V lookup: CDR1 MGHRA, CDR2 YSYEKL. CDR3 coding DNA: TGCGCCAGCAGCCCGGGACAGCCCTACGAGCAGTACTTC. Translating gives CASSPGQPYEQYF.

This clone appeared a single time. This chain connects TRBV6-5 to TRBJ1-2, with 9 bases identical to TRBD1. Germline CDR1 is MNHEY and CDR2 is SVGAGI. The CDR3 runs to 15 residues. Trimming at V came to 4 bases and at J to 4 bases, leaving 7 bases not matched to a gene. The chain's CDR3 is CASSLGTGGGYGYTF. Here the CDR3 DNA reads TGTGCCAGCAGTTTGGGAACAGGGGGCGGCTATGGCTACACCTTC.

The CDR3 here is CASSKDRDGAYYEQYF. DNA for the CDR3: TGTGCCAGCAGCAAGGACAGGGACGGGGCCTACTACGAGCAGTACTTC. The chain joins TRBV5-5 to TRBJ2-7; 8 bases fit TRBD1. J gave up 3 bases and V 4 bases, and 12 bases lay outside the gene matches. CDR1 and CDR2 (germline): SGHKS, YYEKEE (reference sequence). The CDR3 sequence is 16 residues long.

This rearrangement joins TRBV2 to TRBJ2-1, with 7 bases that match TRBD1. Germline lookup yields CDR1 SNHLY and CDR2 FYNNEI. This CDR3 is 13 amino acids long. The trim removed 6 bases at V and 5 bases at J, leaving 4 bases unmatched. CDR3 sequence reads: CASSGQADNEQFF. The CDR3 DNA reads as TGTGCCAGCAGCGGACAGGCGGACAATGAGCAGTTCTTC.

This chain links TRBV5-1 with TRBJ1-1; TRBD1 agrees at 9 bases. Germline V gene lookup returns CDR1 SGHRS and CDR2 YFSETQ. Trimming at V came to 4 bases and at J to 5 bases, leaving 12 bases not matched to a gene. This CDR3 comprises 16 residues. This CDR3 reads CASSPPGQGKGTEAFF. The CDR3 coding sequence is TGCGCCAGCAGCCCCCCGGGACAGGGCAAGGGAACTGAAGCTTTCTTT. The full variable domain, its missing parts supplied by reference TRBV5-1 and TRBJ1-1, is KAGVTQTPRYLIKTRGQQVTLSCSPISGHRSVSWYQQTPGQGLQFLFEYFSETQRNKGNFPGRFSGRQFSNSRSEMNVSTLELGDSALYLCASSPPGQGKGTEAFFGQGTRLTVV.

The rearrangement joins TRBV7-6 to TRBJ2-3; D not resolved. This CDR3 comprises 13 residues. The germline gives CDR1 SGHVS, CDR2 FNYEAQ. V was clipped by 1 base and J by 6 bases, with 8 bases between them. The DNA of the CDR3 is TGTGCCAGCAGCTTAGGGATGGGGGATACGCAGTATTTT. Translation: CASSLGMGDTQYF.

The rearrangement links TRBV29-1 to TRBJ2-2; 8 nucleotides line up with TRBD2. This CDR3 region has 13 residues. CDR1 is SQVTM and CDR2 is ANQGSEA in the germline V gene. After removal of 4 bases from V and 11 bases from J, the junction contained 9 bases not matched to a gene. The CDR3 coding sequence is TGCAGCGTTGGGAGCGGGAGCTCCCGCGAGCTGTTTTTT. It encodes CSVGSGSSRELFF.

The rearrangement joins TRBV28 to TRBJ1-1; unclear D gene. Germline V CDR1 and CDR2: MDHEN, SYDVKM. The germline V and J ends were trimmed by 8 bases and 3 bases, with 7 bases remaining between them. The CDR3 has 11 amino acids. CDR3 DNA: TGTGCCAGCCGCCTTTACACTGAAGCTTTCTTT. It encodes CASRLYTEAFF. The full variable domain, in which reference TRBV28 and TRBJ1-1 provide the parts outside the CDR3, is DVKVTQSSRYLVKRTGEKVFLECVQDMDHENMFWYRQDPGLGLRLIYFSYDVKMKEKGDIPEGYSVSREKKERFSLILESASTNQTSMYLCASRLYTEAFFGQGTRLTVV.

This chain links TRBV5-4 with TRBJ2-1, with TRBD1 matching 7 bases. The CDR3 sequence is 13 residues long. Looked up from germline, CDR1 is SGHNT and CDR2 is YYREEE (reference sequence). Trimming took 7 bases from V and 4 from J; bases not matched to a gene: 5. CDR3 DNA: TGTGCCAGCCAGGGGGAGTCGTACAATGAGCAGTTCTTC. Translation gives CASQGESYNEQFF. The full variable domain, in which reference TRBV5-4 and TRBJ2-1 provide the parts outside the CDR3, is ETGVTQSPTHLIKTRGQQVTLRCSSQSGHNTVSWYQQALGQGPQFIFQYYREEENGRGNFPPRFSGLQFPNYSSELNVNALELDDSALYLCASQGESYNEQFFGPGTRLTVL.

This rearrangement joins TRBV30 to TRBJ2-5, with D possibly matching TRBD2 (6 bases). There are 13 residues in the CDR3. In germline, CDR1 is GTSNPN, CDR2 SVGIG (reference sequence). V lost 5 bases and J 2 bases, leaving 12 bases between the germline ends. The CDR3 sequence: CAWEPGLQETQYF. The CDR3 DNA sequence: TGTGCCTGGGAACCGGGACTGCAAGAGACCCAGTACTTC.

V usage is TRBV6-1 and J usage is TRBJ2-7, with D perhaps being TRBD1 or TRBD2 (5 bases each). The CDR3 sequence is 14 residues long. The germline gives CDR1 MNHNS, CDR2 SASEGT. V was shortened by 1 base and J by 4 bases, with 11 bases between the two germline ends. DNA for the CDR3: TGTGCCAGCAGTGAAGGAAAGGGACCGTACGAGCAGTACTTC. Translation gives CASSEGKGPYEQYF.

CDR3 coding DNA: TGCGCCAGCAGCTCCACTAGTAACGAGCAGTACTTC. Its translation is CASSSTSNEQYF. This chain connects TRBV5-1 to TRBJ2-7; perhaps TRBD2 as D (5 bases). The CDR3 is made up of 12 amino acids. Per germline, CDR1 SGHRS and CDR2 YFSETQ. Trimming stripped 3 bases from V and 5 bases from J, with 9 bases between.

The V call is TRBV12-5, the J call TRBJ2-2, with a weak D call TRBD1 (6 bases). Between the trimmed V and J ends, which lost 6 bases and 6 bases, there was a span of 8 bases. Germline CDR1 LGHNT, CDR2 FRNRAP. This CDR3 spans 12 amino acids. The CDR3 DNA is TGTGCTAGTGGCGCAGGGGCCGGGGAGCTGTTTTTT. As protein: CASGAGAGELFF. Complete variable domain (other parts from reference TRBV12-5 and TRBJ2-2): DARVTQTPRHKVTEMGQEVTMRCQPILGHNTVFWYRQTMMQGLELLAYFRNRAPLDDSGMPKDRFSAEMPDATLATLKIQPSEPRDSAVYFCASGAGAGELFFGEGSRLTVL.

This chain links TRBV10-2 with TRBJ2-5; weak D call: TRBD1 (6 bases). The V gene lost 1 base and the J gene lost 1 base, with 10 bases spanning the gap. CDR1 WSHSY and CDR2 SAAADI come from the germline V gene. This CDR3 is built from 15 residues. CDR3 sequence (DNA): TGCGCCAGCAGTGAGTTTACAGGGTCCCAAGAGACCCAGTACTTC. Its translation: CASSEFTGSQETQYF.

The chain joins TRBV19 to TRBJ2-3; D remains unclear. The ends were cut back, 4 bases at V and 2 bases at J, with 13 bases in the middle. The germline CDR1 and CDR2 sequences are LNHDA and SQIVND (reference sequence). This CDR3 region has 15 residues. The CDR3 is CASSKGSTPTDTQYF. The CDR3 DNA is TGTGCCAGTAGTAAGGGTAGTACCCCCACAGATACGCAGTATTTT.

CDR3 nucleotide sequence: TGTGCCAGCAGCCCTTTGGGAAGACGGGCCATCGTCGAGCAGTACTTC. This gives the protein CASSPLGRRAIVEQYF. This sequence joins TRBV7-8 and TRBJ2-7; D unresolved. CDR3 length: 16 amino acids. V lost 5 bases and J lost 6, with 23 bases in between. CDR1 is SGHVS, CDR2 FQNEAQ, per germline. Full variable domain (missing parts from reference TRBV7-8 and TRBJ2-7): GAGVSQSPRYKVAKRGQDVALRCDPISGHVSLFWYQQALGQGPEFLTYFQNEAQLDKSGLPSDRFFAERPEGSVSTLKIQRTQQEDSAVYLCASSPLGRRAIVEQYFGPGTRLTVT.

The V and J genes are TRBV7-3 and TRBJ2-2; 10 bases fit TRBD2. The CDR3 is made up of 18 amino acids. The germline V gene has CDR1 SGHTA and CDR2 FQGTGA. Trimming took 1 base from V and 0 from J; bases not matched to a gene: 5. The CDR3 DNA is TGTGCCAGCAGCTTAATCGGACTAGCGGCTGCGAACACCGGGGAGCTGTTTTTT. Translation gives CASSLIGLAAANTGELFF.

V is TRBV6-6 and J is TRBJ2-2, with D hard to call. The CDR3 runs 16 residues. The V end lost 2 bases, the J end lost 5 bases, and 15 bases lay between the germline ends. Germline CDR1 reads MNHNY; CDR2 reads SVGAGI (reference sequence). The CDR3 protein is CASSYPGSLVTGELFF. CDR3 nucleotide sequence: TGTGCCAGCAGTTACCCGGGTTCCCTGGTGACCGGGGAGCTGTTTTTT.

Only a few counts were recorded for this clone. The J gene is TRBJ2-1, the V gene TRBV19; D remains unclear. Germline-derived CDR1 and CDR2 are LNHDA and SQIVND (reference sequence). V was trimmed by 4 bases and J by 0 bases, leaving 10 bases between them. The CDR3 is 15 amino acids. The CDR3 DNA reads as TGTGCCAGTAGTAGTGATCATCCCTCCTACAATGAGCAGTTCTTC. Its translation is CASSSDHPSYNEQFF. The full variable domain, with the rest looked up from reference TRBV19 and TRBJ2-1, is DGGITQSPKYLFRKEGQNVTLSCEQNLNHDAMYWYRQDPGQGLRLIYYSQIVNDFQKGDIAEGYSVSREKKESFPLTVTSAQKNPTAFYLCASSSDHPSYNEQFFGPGTRLTVL.

This chain uses TRBV7-2 with TRBJ2-1; TRBD2 agrees at 10 bases. Germline V gene data show CDR1 as SGHTA and CDR2 as FQGNSA. CDR3 length: 14 amino acids. V was clipped by 1 base and J by 11 bases; unmatched bases: 5. The CDR3 region is CASSLGLAGGKQFF. The CDR3 nucleotides read TGTGCCAGCAGCTTAGGTTTAGCGGGAGGTAAGCAGTTCTTC.